Below, one T cell receptor beta chain is given with its context. Its antigen is not known. The data originate from a study of shared clonotypes between healthy human individuals. General study findings and limits: It was the non-shared clonotypes that had lower generation probabilities than clonotypes shared by all four donors.

Adults of Caucasian background living in Nashville, Tennessee made up all donors. Trimming took 0 bases from V and 0 from J, leaving 15 bases between them. The V gene's germline CDR1 is GTSNPN and CDR2 SVGIG (reference sequence). The CDR3 loop spans 17 amino acids. Sequencing used immunoSEQ multiplex PCR; TCRdb keeps in-frame clones, though not all of them. The sample yields some 2,000,000 clones, 90% to 96% seen once. This receptor was taken from a man younger than 35 in good health. The sequenced sample consisted of naive CD4+ T cells sorted from blood. Subset meaning: CD45RA+ positively selected. The gene calls are TRBV30 and TRBJ1-3, with TRBD1 as a possible D gene (5 bases). This CDR3 reads CAWSVRGASLSGNTIYF. The CDR3 region has the DNA TGTGCCTGGAGTGTACGCGGGGCATCCCTCTCTGGAAACACCATATATTTT.